Following are 18 T cell receptor beta chains from one sample sequenced in a study of T cells in lung cancer brain metastases. Sequencing used immunoSEQ multiplex PCR; TCRdb keeps in-frame clones, though not all of them. The repertoire holds approximately 3,000 clones, 85% seen once, with approximately 7% in the top ten. Sample: tumor tissue from the primary lung tumor. The receptors shown here come from a woman aged 55 to 70 with non-small cell lung cancer.

V and J are TRBV5-1 and TRBJ2-5; 13 positions agree with TRBD2. With V trimmed by 4 bases and J by 5 bases, 5 bases remained unmatched. There are 15 residues in the CDR3. CDR1 and CDR2 (germline): SGHRS, YFSETQ. CDR3 loop: CASSRGTSGTETQYF. CDR3 nucleotide sequence: TGCGCCAGCAGCAGGGGGACTAGCGGGACGGAGACCCAGTACTTC.

This clone was picked up one time. The CDR3: CASSLARRGPNGANVLTF. The DNA of the CDR3 is TGTGCCAGCAGCTTGGCCCGTCGCGGACCTAATGGGGCCAACGTCCTGACTTTC. This chain connects TRBV5-8 to TRBJ2-6; no clear D. CDR1 is SGHTS and CDR2 is YDEGEE in the germline V gene. This CDR3 has 18 amino acids. V lost 0 bases and J lost 3, with 16 bases in between.

This clone was seen once. A read error may produce the germline difference seen at one junction end. The CDR3 is CASSPRLGLSTDTQYF. DNA of the CDR3: TGTGCCAGCTCCCCACGTCTGGGGCTTAGCACAGATACGCAGTATTTT. The rearrangement links TRBV18 to TRBJ2-3; a weak D match, TRBD1 (5 bases). The CDR3 sequence is 16 residues long. CDR1 KGHSH and CDR2 LQKENI come from the germline V gene.

This clone was seen just once. The chain employs TRBV27 and TRBJ2-7; possible D gene TRBD2, 6 bases. CDR3 size: 16 residues. Looked up from germline, CDR1 is MNHEY and CDR2 is SMNVEV (reference sequence). V was cut by 2 bases and J by 1 base, with 15 bases left in between. The CDR3 coding sequence is TGTGCCAGCAGTTTACGGCCGGGACTGACTTCCTACGAGCAGTACTTC. Translated: CASSLRPGLTSYEQYF.

This chain uses TRBV18 with TRBJ2-2; a weak D match, TRBD2 (5 bases). V lost 2 bases to trimming and J lost 0 bases, with 7 bases between them. The CDR3 extends over 15 amino acids. Germline V lookup: CDR1 KGHSH, CDR2 LQKENI. The CDR3 sequence is CASSPRESNTGELFF. The CDR3 coding sequence is TGTGCCAGCTCACCAAGGGAGTCGAACACCGGGGAGCTGTTTTTT. Variable domain in full (rest from reference TRBV18 and TRBJ2-2): NAGVMQNPRHLVRRRGQEARLRCSPMKGHSHVYWYRQLPEEGLKFMVYLQKENIIDESGMPKERFSAEFPKEGPSILRIQQVVRGDSAAYFCASSPRESNTGELFFGEGSRLTVL.

J is TRBJ2-5 and V is TRBV5-4; 12 bases map to TRBD2. The V gene end was trimmed by 5 bases and the J gene end by 4 bases; junction bases not matched to a gene: 6. This CDR3 comprises 15 residues. Germline loops: CDR1 SGHNT, CDR2 YYREEE (reference sequence). The CDR3 sequence is CASRPSGGAGETQYF. In DNA form, the CDR3 reads TGTGCCAGCAGACCTAGCGGGGGGGCGGGAGAGACCCAGTACTTC.

This clone is deemed large. The chain joins TRBV7-9 to TRBJ1-1; D is ambiguous. CDR1 is SEHNR, CDR2 FQNEAQ, per germline (reference sequence). V was clipped by 1 base and J by 8 bases, with 11 bases between them. The CDR3 has 13 residues. DNA of the CDR3: TGTGCCAGCAGCTTAGAAGGGTTGCTCGAAGCTTTCTTT. Residues: CASSLEGLLEAFF.

This clone has just one count. The chain joins TRBV7-9 to TRBJ2-2; D is ambiguous. Deletions cut 2 bases from V and 3 bases from J, with 19 bases between. CDR3 length: 18 amino acids. The germline CDR1 and CDR2 sequences are SEHNR and FQNEAQ (reference sequence). This CDR3 is CASSLFGPKGSDTGELFF. DNA for the CDR3: TGTGCCAGCAGCTTATTCGGGCCCAAAGGTTCAGACACCGGGGAGCTGTTTTTT.

The chain combines TRBV9 with TRBJ2-7; TRBD2 aligns across 8 bases. In germline, CDR1 is SGDLS, CDR2 YYNGEE. CDR3 size: 14 residues. With V trimmed by 1 base and J by 3 bases, 3 bases remained unmatched. In DNA, the CDR3 is TGTGCCAGCAGCGTAAGCGGGGGCGACTACGAGCAGTACTTC. Protein sequence: CASSVSGGDYEQYF. Complete variable domain (other parts from reference TRBV9 and TRBJ2-7): DSGVTQTPKHLITATGQRVTLRCSPRSGDLSVYWYQQSLDQGLQFLIQYYNGEERAKGNILERFSAQQFPDLHSELNLSSLELGDSALYFCASSVSGGDYEQYFGPGTRLTVT.

This chain connects TRBV27 to TRBJ2-4; unclear D gene. The CDR3 contains 13 residues. Germline CDR1 is MNHEY and CDR2 is SMNVEV (reference sequence). Trimming shortened V by 4 bases and J by 6 bases, and 10 bases separated the two germline ends. The CDR3 DNA reads TGTGCCAGCAGTTGGATCTTCGGAAACATTCAGTACTTC. This codes for CASSWIFGNIQYF.

V gene TRBV28 combines with J gene TRBJ1-1; D might be TRBD1 (6 bases). V was cut by 6 bases and J by 0 bases, with 8 bases left in between. Per germline, CDR1 MDHEN and CDR2 SYDVKM. This CDR3 comprises 13 residues. CDR3 in DNA: TGTGCCAGCAGACCAGGGGTGAACACTGAAGCTTTCTTT. Protein sequence: CASRPGVNTEAFF.

This rearrangement joins TRBV7-9 to TRBJ2-3, with 11 positions matching TRBD2. In germline, CDR1 is SEHNR, CDR2 FQNEAQ (reference sequence). The CDR3 consists of 16 residues. V lost 5 bases, J lost 2 bases, and 6 bases stayed unmatched. The CDR3 DNA follows: TGTGCCAGCAGCGCTTTAGCGGGAGGGCCCACAGATACGCAGTATTTT. Translated: CASSALAGGPTDTQYF.

Of note for this clone: A much bigger clone sits one base away, suggesting this may be a read error. The V call is TRBV9, the J call TRBJ2-5; 8 bases line up with TRBD2. The germline V gene has CDR1 SGDLS and CDR2 YYNGEE. The J segment lost 7 bases and the V segment lost 3 bases, leaving 8 bases of the junction unmatched. The CDR3 runs 14 residues. The CDR3 protein is CASSGTSLLGTQYF. DNA for the CDR3: TGTGCCAGCAGCGGGACTAGCCTCCTAGGGACCCAGTACTTC.

This chain links TRBV7-8 with TRBJ1-1, with D hard to call. The CDR3 has 12 residues. V shed 3 bases and J shed 0 bases, with 2 bases lying between them. Germline-derived CDR1 and CDR2 are SGHVS and FQNEAQ. This CDR3 is CASSFLNTEAFF. Here the CDR3 DNA reads TGTGCCAGCAGCTTCTTGAACACTGAAGCTTTCTTT.

Comment on this clone: No conserved phenylalanine or tryptophan is present at the end of the CDR3, so a read error is the likely explanation. The chain couples TRBV19 to TRBJ2-4; tentatively, D is TRBD1 (5 bases). In germline, CDR1 is LNHDA, CDR2 SQIVND (reference sequence). This CDR3 is 13 amino acids long. The V end lost 4 bases, the J end lost 4 bases, and 8 bases lay between the germline ends. DNA for the CDR3: TGTGCCAGTAGTACGGACAAGAAAAACATTCAGTACTCC. Protein: CASSTDKKNIQYS.

The gene calls are TRBV6-1 and TRBJ1-5; D is undetermined. Looked up from germline, CDR1 is MNHNS and CDR2 is SASEGT. This CDR3 comprises 14 residues. Trimming pared 4 bases from V and 4 bases from J, leaving 11 bases between. CDR3 nucleotide sequence: TGTGCCAGCAGTGGGGAGGGCGGAAATCAGCCCCAGCATTTT. Translated: CASSGEGGNQPQHF.

This clone has only a few counts. The rearrangement uses TRBV5-1 and TRBJ1-2; the D is unclear. CDR1 and CDR2 from the germline V gene are SGHRS and YFSETQ. The CDR3 contains 11 residues. Deletions cut 5 bases from V and 8 bases from J, with 10 bases between. CDR3 coding DNA: TGCGCCAGCAGTGGTGTCGGAGGCTACACCTTC. This gives the protein CASSGVGGYTF.

V is TRBV11-2 and J is TRBJ1-1; D gene unclear. The CDR3 has 14 residues. In germline, CDR1 is SGHAT, CDR2 FQNNGV. V lost 4 bases and J lost 6, with 15 bases in between. CDR3 coding DNA: TGTGCCAGCAGCTCCACCACGAGGAGGGCTGAAGCTTTCTTT. Translation gives CASSSTTRRAEAFF.